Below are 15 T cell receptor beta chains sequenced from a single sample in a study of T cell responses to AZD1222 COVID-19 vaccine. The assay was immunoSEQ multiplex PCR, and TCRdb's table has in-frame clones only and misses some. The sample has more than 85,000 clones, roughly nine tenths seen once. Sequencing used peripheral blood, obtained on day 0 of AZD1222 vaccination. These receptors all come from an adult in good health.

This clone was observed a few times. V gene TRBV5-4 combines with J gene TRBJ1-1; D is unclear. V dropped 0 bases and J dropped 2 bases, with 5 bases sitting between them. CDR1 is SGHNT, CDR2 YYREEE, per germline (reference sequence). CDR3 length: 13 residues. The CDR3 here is CASSLVDNTEAFF. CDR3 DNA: TGTGCCAGCAGCTTGGTAGATAACACTGAAGCTTTCTTT.

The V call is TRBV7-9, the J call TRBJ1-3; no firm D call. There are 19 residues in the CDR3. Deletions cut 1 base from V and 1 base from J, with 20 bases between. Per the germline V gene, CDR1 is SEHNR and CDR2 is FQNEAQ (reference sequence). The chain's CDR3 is CASSLDRLEAGYSGNTIYF. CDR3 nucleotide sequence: TGTGCCAGCAGCTTAGATAGACTCGAGGCTGGCTATTCTGGAAACACCATATATTTT.

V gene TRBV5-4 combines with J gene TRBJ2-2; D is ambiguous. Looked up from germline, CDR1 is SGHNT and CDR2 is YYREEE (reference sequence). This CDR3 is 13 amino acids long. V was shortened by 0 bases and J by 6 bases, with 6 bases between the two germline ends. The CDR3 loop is CASSLAGPGELFF. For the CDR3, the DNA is TGTGCCAGCAGCTTGGCGGGTCCCGGGGAGCTGTTTTTT.

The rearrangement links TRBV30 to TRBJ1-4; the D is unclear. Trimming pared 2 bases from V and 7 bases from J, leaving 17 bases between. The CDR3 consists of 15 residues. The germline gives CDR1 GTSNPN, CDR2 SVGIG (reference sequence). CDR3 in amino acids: CAWSPQATLSEKLFF. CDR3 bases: TGTGCCTGGAGTCCTCAAGCAACGCTCAGTGAAAAACTGTTTTTT.

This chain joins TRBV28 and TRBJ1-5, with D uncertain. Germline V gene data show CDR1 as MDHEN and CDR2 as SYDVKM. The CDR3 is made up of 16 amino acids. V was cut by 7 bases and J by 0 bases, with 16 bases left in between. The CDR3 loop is CASTSPAGHSNQPQHF. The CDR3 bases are TGTGCCAGCACCAGCCCAGCAGGTCATAGCAATCAGCCCCAGCATTTT. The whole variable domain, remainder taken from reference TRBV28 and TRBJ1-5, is DVKVTQSSRYLVKRTGEKVFLECVQDMDHENMFWYRQDPGLGLRLIYFSYDVKMKEKGDIPEGYSVSREKKERFSLILESASTNQTSMYLCASTSPAGHSNQPQHFGDGTRLSIL.

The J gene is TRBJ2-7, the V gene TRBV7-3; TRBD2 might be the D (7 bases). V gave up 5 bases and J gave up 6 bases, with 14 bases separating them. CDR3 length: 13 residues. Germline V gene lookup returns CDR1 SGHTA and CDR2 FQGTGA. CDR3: CASSPGGQGEQYF. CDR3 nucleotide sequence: TGTGCCAGCAGCCCGGGGGGCCAGGGCGAGCAGTACTTC.

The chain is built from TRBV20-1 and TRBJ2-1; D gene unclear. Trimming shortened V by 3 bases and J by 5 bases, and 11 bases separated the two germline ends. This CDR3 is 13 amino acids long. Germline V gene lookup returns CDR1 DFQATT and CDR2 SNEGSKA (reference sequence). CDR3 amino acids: CSASARLNNEQFF. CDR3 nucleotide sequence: TGCAGTGCTAGTGCCAGGTTGAACAATGAGCAGTTCTTC.

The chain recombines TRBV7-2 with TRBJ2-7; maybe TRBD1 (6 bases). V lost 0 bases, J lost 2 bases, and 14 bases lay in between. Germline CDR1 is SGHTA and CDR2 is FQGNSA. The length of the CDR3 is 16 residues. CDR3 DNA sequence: TGTGCCAGCAGCTTAGCGTGGGGGACAATTGCCTACGAGCAGTACTTC. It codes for CASSLAWGTIAYEQYF.

CDR3 protein: CASITSTSSYNSPLHF. CDR3 coding DNA: TGCGCCAGCATCACATCCACATCCTCCTATAATTCACCCCTCCACTTT. V is TRBV23-1 and J is TRBJ1-6; D gene uncertain. TRBV23-1 is marked as an open reading frame, function uncertain. V shed 7 bases and J shed 0 bases, with 13 bases lying between them. CDR3 length: 16 amino acids.

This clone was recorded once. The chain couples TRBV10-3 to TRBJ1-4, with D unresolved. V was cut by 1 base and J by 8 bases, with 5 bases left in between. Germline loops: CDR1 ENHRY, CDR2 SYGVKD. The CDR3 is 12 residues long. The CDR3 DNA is TGTGCCATCAGTGAGTGGCAAGAAAAACTGTTTTTT. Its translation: CAISEWQEKLFF.

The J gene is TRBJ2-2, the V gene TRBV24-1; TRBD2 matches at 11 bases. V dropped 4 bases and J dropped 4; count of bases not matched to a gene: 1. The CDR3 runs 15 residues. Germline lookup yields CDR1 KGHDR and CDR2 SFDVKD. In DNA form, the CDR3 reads TGTGCCACCAGTGAACTAGCGGGAGCCACCGGGGAGCTGTTTTTT. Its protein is CATSELAGATGELFF.

In DNA form, the CDR3 reads TGTGCCAGCAGCACCACAGGGAACACTGAAGCTTTCTTT. Protein sequence: CASSTTGNTEAFF. The rearrangement uses TRBV7-2 and TRBJ1-1, with D tentatively TRBD1 (5 bases). The CDR3 runs to 13 residues. Germline-derived CDR1 and CDR2 are SGHTA and FQGNSA. The V end was cut by 5 bases, the J end by 1 base, with 8 bases between.

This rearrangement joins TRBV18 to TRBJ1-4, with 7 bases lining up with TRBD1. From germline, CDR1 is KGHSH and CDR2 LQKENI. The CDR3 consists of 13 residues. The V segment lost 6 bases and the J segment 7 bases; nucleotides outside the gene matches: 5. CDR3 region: CASSKGAGEKLFF. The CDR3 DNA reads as TGTGCCAGCTCGAAGGGGGCTGGTGAAAAACTGTTTTTT. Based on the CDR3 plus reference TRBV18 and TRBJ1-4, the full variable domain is NAGVMQNPRHLVRRRGQEARLRCSPMKGHSHVYWYRQLPEEGLKFMVYLQKENIIDESGMPKERFSAEFPKEGPSILRIQQVVRGDSAAYFCASSKGAGEKLFFGSGTQLSVL.

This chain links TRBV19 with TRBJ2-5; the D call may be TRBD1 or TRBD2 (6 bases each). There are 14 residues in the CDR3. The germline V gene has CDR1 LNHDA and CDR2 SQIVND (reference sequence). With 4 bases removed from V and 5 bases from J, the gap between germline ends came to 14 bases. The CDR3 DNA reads TGTGCCAGTAGTACCCGAAGGGGGGTCGAGACCCAGTACTTC. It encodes CASSTRRGVETQYF.

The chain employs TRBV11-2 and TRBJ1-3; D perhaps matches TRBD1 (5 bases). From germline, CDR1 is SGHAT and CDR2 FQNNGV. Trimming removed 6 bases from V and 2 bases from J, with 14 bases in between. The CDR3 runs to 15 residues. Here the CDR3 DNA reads TGTGCCAGCAGTAGGGGACCTAAAACTGGAAACACCATATATTTT. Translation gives CASSRGPKTGNTIYF.